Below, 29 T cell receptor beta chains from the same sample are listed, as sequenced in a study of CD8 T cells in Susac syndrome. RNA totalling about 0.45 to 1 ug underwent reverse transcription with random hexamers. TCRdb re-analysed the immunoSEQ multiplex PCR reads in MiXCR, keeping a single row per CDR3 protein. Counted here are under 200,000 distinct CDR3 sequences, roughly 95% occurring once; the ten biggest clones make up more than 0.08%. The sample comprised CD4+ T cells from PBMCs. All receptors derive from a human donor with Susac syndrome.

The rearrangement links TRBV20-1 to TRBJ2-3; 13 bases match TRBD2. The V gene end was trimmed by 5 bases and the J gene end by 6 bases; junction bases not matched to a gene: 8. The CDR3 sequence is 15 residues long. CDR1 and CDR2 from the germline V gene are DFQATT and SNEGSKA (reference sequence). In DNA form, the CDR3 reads TGCAGTGCTCATCTAGGGACTAGCGGGGTGGATACGCAGTATTTT. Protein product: CSAHLGTSGVDTQYF.

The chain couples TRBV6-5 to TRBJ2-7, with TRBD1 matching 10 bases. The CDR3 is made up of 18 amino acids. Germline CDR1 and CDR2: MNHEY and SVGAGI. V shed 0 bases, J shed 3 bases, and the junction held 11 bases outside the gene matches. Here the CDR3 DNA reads TGTGCCAGCAGTTACTCAAGGATACCGGGACAGGGGCTCTACGAGCAGTACTTC. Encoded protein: CASSYSRIPGQGLYEQYF.

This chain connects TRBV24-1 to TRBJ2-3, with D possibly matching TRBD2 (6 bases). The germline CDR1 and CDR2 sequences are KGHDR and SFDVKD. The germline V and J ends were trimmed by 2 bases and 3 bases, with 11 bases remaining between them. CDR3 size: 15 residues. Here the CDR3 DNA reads TGTGCCACCAGTGATTCCGGGACTGGTACAGATACGCAGTATTTT. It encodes CATSDSGTGTDTQYF.

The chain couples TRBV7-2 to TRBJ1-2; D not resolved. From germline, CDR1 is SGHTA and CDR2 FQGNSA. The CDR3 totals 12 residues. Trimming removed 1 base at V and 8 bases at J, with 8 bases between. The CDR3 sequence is CASSLDFGGYTF. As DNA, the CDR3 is TGTGCCAGCAGCTTAGATTTCGGGGGCTACACCTTC.

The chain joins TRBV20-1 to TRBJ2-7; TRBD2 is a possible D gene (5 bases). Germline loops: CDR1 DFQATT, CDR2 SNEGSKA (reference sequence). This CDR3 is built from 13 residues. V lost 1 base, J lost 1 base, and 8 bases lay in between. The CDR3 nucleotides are TGCAGTGCTAGAGTCCCGGGGTCCTACGAGCAGTACTTC. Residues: CSARVPGSYEQYF.

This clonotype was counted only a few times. The CDR3 reads CASSLQGNYEQYF. The DNA of the CDR3 is TGTGCCAGCAGCTTGCAGGGTAACTACGAGCAGTACTTC. V is TRBV5-4 and J is TRBJ2-7; possibly TRBD1 for D (5 bases). Germline CDR1 and CDR2: SGHNT and YYREEE (reference sequence). With 1 base removed from V and 3 bases from J, the gap between germline ends came to 8 bases. The CDR3 contains 13 residues.

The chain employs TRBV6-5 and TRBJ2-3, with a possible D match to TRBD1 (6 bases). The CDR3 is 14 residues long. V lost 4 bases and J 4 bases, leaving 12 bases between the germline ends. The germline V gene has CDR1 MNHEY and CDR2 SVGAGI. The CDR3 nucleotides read TGTGCCAGCAGTTCCGGGACACCCCCAGATACGCAGTATTTT. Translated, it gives CASSSGTPPDTQYF.

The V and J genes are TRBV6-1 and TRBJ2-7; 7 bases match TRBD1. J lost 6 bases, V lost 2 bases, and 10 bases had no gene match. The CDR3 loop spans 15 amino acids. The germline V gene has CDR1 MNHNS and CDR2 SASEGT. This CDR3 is CASSEIQGTGGEQYF. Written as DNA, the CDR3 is TGTGCCAGCAGTGAAATACAGGGGACGGGCGGCGAGCAGTACTTC.

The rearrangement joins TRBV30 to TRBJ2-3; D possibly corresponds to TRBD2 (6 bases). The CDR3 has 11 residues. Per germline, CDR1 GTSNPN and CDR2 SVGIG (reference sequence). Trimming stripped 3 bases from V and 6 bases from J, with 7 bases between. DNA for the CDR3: TGTGCCTGGAGGAGCGGGGATACGCAGTATTTT. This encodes CAWRSGDTQYF.

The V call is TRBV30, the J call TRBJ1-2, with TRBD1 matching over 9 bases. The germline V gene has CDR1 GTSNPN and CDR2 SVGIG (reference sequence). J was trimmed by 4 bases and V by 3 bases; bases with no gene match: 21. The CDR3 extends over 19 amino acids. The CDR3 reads CAWRDHRGTGNHLAYGYTF. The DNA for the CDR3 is TGTGCCTGGAGGGATCATCGCGGGACAGGGAACCATCTCGCCTATGGCTACACCTTC. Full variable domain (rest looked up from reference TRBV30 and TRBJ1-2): SQTIHQWPATLVQPVGSPLSLECTVEGTSNPNLYWYRQAAGRGLQLLFYSVGIGQISSEVPQNLSASRPQDRQFILSSKKLLLSDSGFYLCAWRDHRGTGNHLAYGYTFGSGTRLTVV.

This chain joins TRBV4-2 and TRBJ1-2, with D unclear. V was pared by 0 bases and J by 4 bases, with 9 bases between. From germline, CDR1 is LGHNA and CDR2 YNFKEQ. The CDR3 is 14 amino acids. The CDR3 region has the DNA TGTGCCAGCAGCCAAGATCAACGGAGCTATGGCTACACCTTC. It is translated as CASSQDQRSYGYTF.

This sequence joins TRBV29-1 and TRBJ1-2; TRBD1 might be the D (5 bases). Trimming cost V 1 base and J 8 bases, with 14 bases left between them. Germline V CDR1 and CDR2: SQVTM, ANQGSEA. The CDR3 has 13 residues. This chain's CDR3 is CSVEVYRKTGYTF. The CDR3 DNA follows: TGCAGCGTTGAAGTTTACAGGAAGACGGGCTACACCTTC. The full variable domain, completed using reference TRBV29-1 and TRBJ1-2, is SAVISQKPSRDICQRGTSLTIQCQVDSQVTMMFWYRQQPGQSLTLIATANQGSEATYESGFVIDKFPISRPNLTFSTLTVSNMSPEDSSIYLCSVEVYRKTGYTFGSGTRLTVV.

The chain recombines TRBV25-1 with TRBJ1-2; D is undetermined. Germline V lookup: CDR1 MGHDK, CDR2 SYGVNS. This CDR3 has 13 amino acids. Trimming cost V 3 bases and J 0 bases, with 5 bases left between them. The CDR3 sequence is CASSEPANYGYTF. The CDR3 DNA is TGTGCCAGCAGTGAGCCAGCTAACTATGGCTACACCTTC.

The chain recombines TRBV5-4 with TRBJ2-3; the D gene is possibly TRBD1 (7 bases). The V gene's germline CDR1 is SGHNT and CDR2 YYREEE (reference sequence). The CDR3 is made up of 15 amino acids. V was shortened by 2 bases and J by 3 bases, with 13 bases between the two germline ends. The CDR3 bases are TGTGCCAGCAGCTTCTACAGGGGAGGAACAGATACGCAGTATTTT. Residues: CASSFYRGGTDTQYF.

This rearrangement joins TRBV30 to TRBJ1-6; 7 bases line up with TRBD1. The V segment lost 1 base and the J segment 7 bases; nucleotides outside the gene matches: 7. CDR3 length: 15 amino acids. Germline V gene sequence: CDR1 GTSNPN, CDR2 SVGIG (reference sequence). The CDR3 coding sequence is TGTGCCTGGAGTGCGGGGACAGTCCAAAATTCACCCCTCCACTTT. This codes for CAWSAGTVQNSPLHF.

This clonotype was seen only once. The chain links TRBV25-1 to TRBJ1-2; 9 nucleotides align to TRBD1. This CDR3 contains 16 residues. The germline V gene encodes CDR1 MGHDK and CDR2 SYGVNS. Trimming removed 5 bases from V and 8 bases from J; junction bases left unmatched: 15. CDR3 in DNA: TGTGCCAGCAGTCTGGGAGGGGACAGGGCATTTTACGGCTACACCTTC. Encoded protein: CASSLGGDRAFYGYTF.

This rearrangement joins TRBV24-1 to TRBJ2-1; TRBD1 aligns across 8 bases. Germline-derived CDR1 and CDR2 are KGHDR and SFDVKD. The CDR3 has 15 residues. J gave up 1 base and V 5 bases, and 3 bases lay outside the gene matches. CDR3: CATSATGVSYNEQFF. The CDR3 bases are TGTGCCACCAGTGCGACAGGGGTATCCTACAATGAGCAGTTCTTC.

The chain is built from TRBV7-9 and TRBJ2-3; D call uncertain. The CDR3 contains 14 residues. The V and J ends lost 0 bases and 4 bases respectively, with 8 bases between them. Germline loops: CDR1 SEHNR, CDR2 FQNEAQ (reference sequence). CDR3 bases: TGTGCCAGCAGCTTAGCCCTGACATCAGATACGCAGTATTTT. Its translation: CASSLALTSDTQYF. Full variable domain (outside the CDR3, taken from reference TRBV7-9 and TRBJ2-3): DTGVSQNPRHKITKRGQNVTFRCDPISEHNRLYWYRQTLGQGPEFLTYFQNEAQLEKSRLLSDRFSAERPKGSFSTLEIQRTEQGDSAMYLCASSLALTSDTQYFGPGTRLTVL.

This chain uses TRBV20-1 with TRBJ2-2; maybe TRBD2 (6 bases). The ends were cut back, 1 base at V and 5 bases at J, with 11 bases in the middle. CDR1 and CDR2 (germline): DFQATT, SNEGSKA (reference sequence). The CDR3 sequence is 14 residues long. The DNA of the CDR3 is TGCAGTGCTAGAGTTAGCGGTCGGACCGGGGAGCTGTTTTTT. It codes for CSARVSGRTGELFF.

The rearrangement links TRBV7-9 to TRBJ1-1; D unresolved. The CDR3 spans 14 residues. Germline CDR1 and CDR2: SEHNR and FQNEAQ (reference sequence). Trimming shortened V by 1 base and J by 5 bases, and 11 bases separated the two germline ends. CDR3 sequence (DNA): TGTGCCAGCAGCTTAGTTTGGTTCGGGACTGAAGCTTTCTTT. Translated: CASSLVWFGTEAFF.

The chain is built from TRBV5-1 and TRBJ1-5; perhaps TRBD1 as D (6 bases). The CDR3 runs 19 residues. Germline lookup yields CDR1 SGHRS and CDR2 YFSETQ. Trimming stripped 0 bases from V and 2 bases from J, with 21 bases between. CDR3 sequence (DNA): TGCGCCAGCAGCTTGGACCAGAGCGCAGGGGCGAATGGCAATCAGCCCCAGCATTTT. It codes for CASSLDQSAGANGNQPQHF. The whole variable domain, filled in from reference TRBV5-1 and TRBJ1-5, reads KAGVTQTPRYLIKTRGQQVTLSCSPISGHRSVSWYQQTPGQGLQFLFEYFSETQRNKGNFPGRFSGRQFSNSRSEMNVSTLELGDSALYLCASSLDQSAGANGNQPQHFGDGTRLSIL.

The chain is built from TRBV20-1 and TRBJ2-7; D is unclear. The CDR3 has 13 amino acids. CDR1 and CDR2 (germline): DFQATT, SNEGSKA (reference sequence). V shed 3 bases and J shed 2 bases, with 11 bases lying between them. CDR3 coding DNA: TGCAGTGCTAGTAGGTCTCCTACCTACGAGCAGTACTTC. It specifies CSASRSPTYEQYF.

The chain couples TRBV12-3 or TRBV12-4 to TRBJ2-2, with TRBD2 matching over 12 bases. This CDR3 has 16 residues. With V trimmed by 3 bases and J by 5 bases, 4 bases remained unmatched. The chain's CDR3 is CASSFRLAGETGELFF. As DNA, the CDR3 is TGTGCCAGCAGTTTCCGACTAGCGGGGGAGACCGGGGAGCTGTTTTTT.

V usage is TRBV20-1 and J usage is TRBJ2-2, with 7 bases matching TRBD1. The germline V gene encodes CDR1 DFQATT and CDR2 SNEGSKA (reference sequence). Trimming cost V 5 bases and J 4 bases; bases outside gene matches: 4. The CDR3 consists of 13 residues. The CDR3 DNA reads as TGCAGTGCTGGCCGGGACAGCACCGGGGAGCTGTTTTTT. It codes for CSAGRDSTGELFF.

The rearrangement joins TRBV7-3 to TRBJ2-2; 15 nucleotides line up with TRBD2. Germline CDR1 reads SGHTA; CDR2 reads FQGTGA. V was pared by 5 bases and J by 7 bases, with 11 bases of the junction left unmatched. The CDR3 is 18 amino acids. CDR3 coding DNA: TGTGCCAGCAGCCCCGGACTAGCGGGGGGGTCACGATTCGGGGAGCTGTTTTTT. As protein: CASSPGLAGGSRFGELFF.

The CDR3 here is CASSEEDQTQYF. The CDR3 coding sequence is TGTGCCAGCAGTGAAGAGGACCAAACCCAGTACTTC. The chain joins TRBV2 to TRBJ2-5; D call uncertain. V was pared by 1 base and J by 8 bases, with 8 bases between. The CDR3 contains 12 residues. The germline V gene has CDR1 SNHLY and CDR2 FYNNEI.

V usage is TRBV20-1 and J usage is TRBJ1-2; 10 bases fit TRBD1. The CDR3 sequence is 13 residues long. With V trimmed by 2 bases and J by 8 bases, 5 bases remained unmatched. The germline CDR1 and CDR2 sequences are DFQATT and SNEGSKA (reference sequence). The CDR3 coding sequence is TGCAGTGCTAGAATTGACAGGGGGCAAGGCTACACCTTC. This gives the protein CSARIDRGQGYTF.

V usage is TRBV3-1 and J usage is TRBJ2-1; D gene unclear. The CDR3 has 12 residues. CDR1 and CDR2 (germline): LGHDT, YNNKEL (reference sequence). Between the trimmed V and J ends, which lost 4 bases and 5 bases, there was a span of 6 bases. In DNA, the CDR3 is TGTGCCAGCAGCCTTCAAAACAATGAGCAGTTCTTC. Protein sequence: CASSLQNNEQFF.

CDR3 residues: CASSLPSGGLRGELFF. As DNA, the CDR3 is TGTGCCAGCAGCCTCCCTAGCGGGGGGTTGCGAGGGGAGCTGTTTTTT. The rearrangement joins TRBV11-2 to TRBJ2-2, with 11 bases aligning to TRBD2. This CDR3 has 16 residues. Germline assignment: CDR1 SGHAT and CDR2 FQNNGV. J lost 8 bases, V lost 5 bases, and 10 bases had no gene match.